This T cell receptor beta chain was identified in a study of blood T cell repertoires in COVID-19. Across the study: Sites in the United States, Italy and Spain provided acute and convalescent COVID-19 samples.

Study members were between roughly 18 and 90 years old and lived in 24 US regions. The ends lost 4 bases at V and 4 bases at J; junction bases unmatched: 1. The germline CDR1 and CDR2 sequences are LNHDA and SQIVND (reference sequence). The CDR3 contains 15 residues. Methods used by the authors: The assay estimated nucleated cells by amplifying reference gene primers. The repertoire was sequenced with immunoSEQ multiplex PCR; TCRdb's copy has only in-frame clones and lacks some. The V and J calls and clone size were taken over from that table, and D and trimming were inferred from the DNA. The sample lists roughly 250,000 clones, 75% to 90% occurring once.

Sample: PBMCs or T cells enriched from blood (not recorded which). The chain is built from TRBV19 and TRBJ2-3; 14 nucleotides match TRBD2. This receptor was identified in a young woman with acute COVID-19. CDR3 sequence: CASSRLAGGADTQYF. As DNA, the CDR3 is TGTGCCAGTAGTAGACTAGCGGGAGGGGCAGATACGCAGTATTTT.